This paragraph covers one TCR beta chain sequence. Its antigen is unknown. In germline, CDR1 is LNHDA, CDR2 SQIVND (reference sequence). This CDR3 is built from 14 residues. The J segment lost 4 bases and the V segment lost 4 bases, leaving 1 base of the junction unmatched. The sample belongs to a study of graft-versus-host responses after intestinal transplantation. Study-wide findings and caveats: Those patients showing graft-donor T cell macrochimerism displayed high graft-versus-host to host-versus-graft clonal ratios in allografts. Researchers found GvH clones in recipient marrow, and some showed up first in ileum or blood.

Generated by immunoSEQ multiplex PCR, the TCRdb table keeps only in-frame clones and is missing some. The table lists about 96,000 clones, roughly nine tenths of them singletons, with around 0.17% in the top ten. V gene TRBV19 combines with J gene TRBJ1-4; 9 nucleotides agree with TRBD1. The source material was unstimulated CD4+ T cells sorted from spleen or lymph node cells, sampled before intestinal transplant. The sequence derives from a human donor who received an intestinal transplant. The CDR3 sequence: CASSKDRGNEKLFF. The CDR3 DNA sequence: TGTGCCAGTAGTAAGGACAGGGGTAATGAAAAACTGTTTTTT.